This is a list of T cell receptor beta chains from one sample in a study of cytomegalovirus exposure and HLA in healthy donors. Using immunoSEQ multiplex PCR, the repertoire was profiled, and TCRdb retains in-frame clones only, with some absent. This table holds 180,000 or so clones, around 78% found once. The sequenced sample consisted of PBMCs. These receptors all come from a man younger than 35 in good health and CMV-seronegative. The CDR3 runs from the conserved cysteine through the conserved F or W. Each record gives: D gene, J gene, V gene, clone size, CDR3 DNA, CDR3 protein. D genes are given only for firm matches. Clone size is given for some rows only: seen once, a few or many times, or a class if the clone is expanded.

d_gene: TRBD2
j_gene: TRBJ2-7
v_gene: TRBV7-2
abundance: once
CDR3nt: TGTGCCAGCAGCTTCGCGGGACTAGCTCCCCACGAGCAGTACTTC
CDR3aa: CASSFAGLAPHEQYF

d_gene: -
j_gene: TRBJ1-6
v_gene: TRBV6-1
abundance: -
CDR3nt: TGTGCCAGCAGGGTGAACAGTTATAATTCACCCCTCCACTTT
CDR3aa: CASRVNSYNSPLHF

d_gene: -
j_gene: TRBJ2-1
v_gene: TRBV7-3
abundance: -
CDR3nt: TGTGCCAGCAGCTCCCTGGGGGGTTCCTACAATGAGCAGTTCTTC
CDR3aa: CASSSLGGSYNEQFF

d_gene: -
j_gene: TRBJ1-2
v_gene: TRBV28
abundance: -
CDR3nt: TGTGCCAGCAGTTTAGGCGGTCCTAACTATGGCTACACCTTC
CDR3aa: CASSLGGPNYGYTF

d_gene: TRBD2
j_gene: TRBJ2-7
v_gene: TRBV13
abundance: -
CDR3nt: TGTGCCAGCAGTCTTAGCGGGAGAGCCCACTACGAGCAGTACTTC
CDR3aa: CASSLSGRAHYEQYF

d_gene: TRBD1
j_gene: TRBJ1-6
v_gene: TRBV4-1
abundance: -
CDR3nt: TGCGCCAGCAGCCACTCCACTGGGGACAGGGGGCTTTCACCCCTCCACTTT
CDR3aa: CASSHSTGDRGLSPLHF

d_gene: -
j_gene: TRBJ2-5
v_gene: TRBV6-6
abundance: -
CDR3nt: TGTGCCAGCGGATCCCACCCCGGGGGAGAGACCCAGTACTTC
CDR3aa: CASGSHPGGETQYF

d_gene: -
j_gene: TRBJ2-7
v_gene: TRBV5-6
abundance: few
CDR3nt: TGTGCCAGCAGACAAGGGGGTTACGAGCAGTACTTC
CDR3aa: CASRQGGYEQYF

d_gene: TRBD1
j_gene: TRBJ2-2
v_gene: TRBV28
abundance: -
CDR3nt: TGTGCCAGCAGTTTGCCGGGACAGGGGCGCCCTTGGGAGCTGTTTTTT
CDR3aa: CASSLPGQGRPWELFF

d_gene: -
j_gene: TRBJ2-1
v_gene: TRBV28
abundance: -
CDR3nt: TGTGCCAGCAGTCCCCGGGGAAAGGGTTCCTACAATGAGCAGTTCTTC
CDR3aa: CASSPRGKGSYNEQFF

d_gene: -
j_gene: TRBJ2-5
v_gene: TRBV11-2
abundance: once
CDR3nt: TGTGCCAGCAGCTCAGGGGAGACCCAGTACTTC
CDR3aa: CASSSGETQYF

d_gene: -
j_gene: TRBJ1-1
v_gene: TRBV7-9
abundance: -
CDR3nt: TGTGCCAGCAGCACCTCAGGCGTCAGGGTCACTGAAGCTTTCTTT
CDR3aa: CASSTSGVRVTEAFF

d_gene: TRBD1
j_gene: TRBJ1-4
v_gene: TRBV6-5
abundance: -
CDR3nt: TGTGCCAGCAGTTACCGTGGGACAGGGGAGGGAAAACTGTTTTTT
CDR3aa: CASSYRGTGEGKLFF

d_gene: -
j_gene: TRBJ2-1
v_gene: TRBV14
abundance: few
CDR3nt: TGTGCCAGCAGCCAAGGCCGACAGTTAGATGAGCAGTTCTTC
CDR3aa: CASSQGRQLDEQFF

d_gene: -
j_gene: TRBJ1-3
v_gene: TRBV19
abundance: -
CDR3nt: TGTGCCAGTATTCCGGGGACTGGAAACACCATATATTTT
CDR3aa: CASIPGTGNTIYF

d_gene: TRBD2
j_gene: TRBJ2-5
v_gene: TRBV5-6
abundance: -
CDR3nt: TGTGCCAGCAGCCTGACTAGCGGGGCCCAAGAGACCCAGTACTTC
CDR3aa: CASSLTSGAQETQYF

d_gene: -
j_gene: TRBJ1-2
v_gene: TRBV5-1
abundance: -
CDR3nt: TGCGCCAGCAGCTTGGTGGCGGGAGGTACGGATGGCTACACCTTC
CDR3aa: CASSLVAGGTDGYTF

d_gene: -
j_gene: TRBJ2-1
v_gene: TRBV30
abundance: -
CDR3nt: TGTGCCTGGAGACCGCCGGGACTCTATGAGCAGTTCTTC
CDR3aa: CAWRPPGLYEQFF

d_gene: TRBD1
j_gene: TRBJ2-3
v_gene: TRBV7-9
abundance: -
CDR3nt: TGTGCCAGCAGCTCTGTATCGGGACAGGGAACAGATACGCAGTATTTT
CDR3aa: CASSSVSGQGTDTQYF

d_gene: -
j_gene: TRBJ2-1
v_gene: TRBV6-4
abundance: -
CDR3nt: TGTGCCAGCAGTAGAGGCCTCTCATACAATGAGCAGTTCTTC
CDR3aa: CASSRGLSYNEQFF

d_gene: -
j_gene: TRBJ1-1
v_gene: TRBV28
abundance: few
CDR3nt: TGTGCCATCAAAGACCGGGTAAACACTGAAGCTTTCTTT
CDR3aa: CAIKDRVNTEAFF

d_gene: TRBD2
j_gene: TRBJ2-2
v_gene: TRBV10-3
abundance: -
CDR3nt: TGTGCCATCAGTGATCTAGCGGGGTTAAACACCGGGGAGCTGTTTTTT
CDR3aa: CAISDLAGLNTGELFF

d_gene: -
j_gene: TRBJ1-2
v_gene: TRBV30
abundance: -
CDR3nt: TGTGCCTGGAGCGCCGGGTCCCTCGTGAGCTACACCTTC
CDR3aa: CAWSAGSLVSYTF

d_gene: -
j_gene: TRBJ1-6
v_gene: TRBV11-2
abundance: -
CDR3nt: TGTGCCAGCAGCAGGGGATCCTATAATTCACCCCTCCACTTT
CDR3aa: CASSRGSYNSPLHF

d_gene: TRBD2
j_gene: TRBJ2-1
v_gene: TRBV5-6
abundance: -
CDR3nt: TGTGCCAGCAGCCCCATGACCAGCGGGGCCGCGACCTACAATGAGCAGTTCTTC
CDR3aa: CASSPMTSGAATYNEQFF